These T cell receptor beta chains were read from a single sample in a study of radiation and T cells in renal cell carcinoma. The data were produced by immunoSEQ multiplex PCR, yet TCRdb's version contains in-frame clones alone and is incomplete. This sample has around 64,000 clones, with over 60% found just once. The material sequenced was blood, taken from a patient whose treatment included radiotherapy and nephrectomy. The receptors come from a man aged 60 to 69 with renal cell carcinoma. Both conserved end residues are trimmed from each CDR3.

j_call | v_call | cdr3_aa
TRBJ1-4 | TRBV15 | AISYRATNEKLF
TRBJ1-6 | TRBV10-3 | AIRFESGGLASPLH
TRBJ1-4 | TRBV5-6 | ASSSGDRAPRKLF
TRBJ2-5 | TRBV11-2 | ASSLEPPSGVETQY
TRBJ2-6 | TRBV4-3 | ASSQGAGAGGANVLT